What follows are 25 T cell receptor beta chains derived from one specimen sequenced in a study of breast tumors, draining lymph nodes, adjacent tissues. The lymph nodes were axillary draining lymph nodes from breast cancer patients. TCRdb passed the multiplex PCR reads through MiXCR, listing each CDR3 protein once. The data contain 130,000 or so distinct CDR3 sequences, approximately 20% of them singletons. Sequenced: axillary lymph node tissue. These receptors all come from a female donor with breast cancer. Some clones in this sample may be carry-over from other donors' samples.

This clonotype was counted ten times or more. This sequence joins TRBV7-3 and TRBJ2-1; TRBD2 might be the D (6 bases). Trimming pared 5 bases from V and 4 bases from J, leaving 15 bases between. The germline gives CDR1 SGHTA, CDR2 FQGTGA. The CDR3 runs to 15 residues. The DNA for the CDR3 is TGTGCCAGCAGCCAGGGACTCACCACGTACAATGAGCAGTTCTTC. It specifies CASSQGLTTYNEQFF.

This clonotype was counted at least ten times. The chain uses TRBV4-2 and TRBJ1-4; D remains ambiguous. This CDR3 region has 17 residues. CDR1 and CDR2 from the germline V gene are LGHNA and YNFKEQ. Trimming left V 2 bases short and J 0 bases short, with 13 bases between. The CDR3 DNA reads TGTGCCAGCAGCCAACACATCCGCGGGGCAACTAATGAAAAACTGTTTTTT. It translates to CASSQHIRGATNEKLFF.

This clonotype occurred many times. The chain links TRBV7-2 to TRBJ2-3, with unresolved D. Germline values: CDR1 SGHTA, CDR2 FQGNSA. V dropped 1 base and J dropped 5 bases, with 13 bases sitting between them. The CDR3 is 15 amino acids. This CDR3 is CASSLGQWVGDTQYF. As DNA, the CDR3 is TGTGCCAGCAGCTTAGGACAATGGGTGGGAGATACGCAGTATTTT.

This clonotype came up many times. The chain has TRBV10-1 and TRBJ2-7; D not certain. The germline CDR1 and CDR2 sequences are WNHNN and SYGVQD (reference sequence). The CDR3 contains 12 residues. V was trimmed by 3 bases and J by 0 bases, leaving 3 bases between them. The CDR3 DNA is TGCGCCAGCAGTGACAGCTCCTACGAGCAGTACTTC. As protein: CASSDSSYEQYF.

A note on this clonotype: One base away lies a much larger clone, so this may be a sequencing read error. The J gene is TRBJ1-5, the V gene TRBV4-3; D is possibly TRBD1 (6 bases). The V gene's germline CDR1 is LGHNA and CDR2 YSLEER. The ends were cut back, 1 base at V and 2 bases at J, with 15 bases in the middle. The CDR3 spans 17 residues. Here the CDR3 reads CASSQGFRGCGNQPQHF. CDR3 nucleotide sequence: TGCGCCAGCAGCCAAGGGTTCAGGGGATGCGGCAATCAGCCCCAGCATTTT.

This clonotype has just a few counts. Given a much more abundant clone one base away, this may be a read error. The rearrangement links TRBV20-1 to TRBJ2-7; 8 nucleotides match TRBD1. This CDR3 spans 13 amino acids. V lost 4 bases and J lost 6; bases outside the gene matches: 8. The germline V gene encodes CDR1 DFQATT and CDR2 SNEGSKA (reference sequence). The DNA of the CDR3 is TGCAGTGCTATAGGACAGGGTGTACTCGAGCAGTACTTC. Protein: CSAIGQGVLEQYF.

Turning to this clonotype: The conserved phenylalanine or tryptophan is not found at the CDR3 terminus, so this likely reflects a read error. The chain recombines TRBV5-1 with TRBJ2-1; D gene unclear. The CDR3 length is 15 residues. The V gene lost 5 bases and the J gene lost 3 bases, with 15 bases spanning the gap. CDR1 is SGHRS and CDR2 is YFSETQ in the germline V gene. The CDR3 bases are TGCGCCAGCAGTAGGCAGCGACAAATCTACAATGAGCAGTTCCTC. It specifies CASSRQRQIYNEQFL.

This clonotype has more than one count but fewer than ten. One base away lies a much larger clone, so this may be a sequencing read error. This chain uses TRBV5-1 with TRBJ2-7; no reliable D call. The germline V gene has CDR1 SGHRS and CDR2 YFSETQ. This CDR3 comprises 13 residues. With 5 bases removed from V and 0 bases from J, the gap between germline ends came to 9 bases. The CDR3 sequence: CASRVGSSYEQYF. CDR3 sequence (DNA): TGCGCCAGCAGGGTAGGAAGCTCCTACGAGCAGTACTTC.

A word on this clonotype: This may come from a read error, since a much larger clone is one base off. The chain links TRBV6-1 to TRBJ1-5, with no clear D. V was cut by 4 bases and J by 3 bases, with 7 bases left in between. The germline V gene has CDR1 MNHNS and CDR2 SASEGT. The CDR3 totals 13 residues. CDR3 sequence: CASSVQDNQPQHF. In DNA, the CDR3 is TGTGCCAGCAGTGTTCAGGACAATCAGCCCCAGCATTTT.

As regards this clonotype: A much larger clone is a single base away; this may be a read error. This rearrangement joins TRBV11-2 to TRBJ1-2; D unresolved. CDR3 size: 14 residues. Germline V gene sequence: CDR1 SGHAT, CDR2 FQNNGV. The CDR3, as DNA: TGTACCAGCAGCTTGGGCGAGACCAACTATGGCTACACCTTC. Translated: CTSSLGETNYGYTF.

This clonotype was seen at least ten times. The chain is built from TRBV4-3 and TRBJ2-7; 7 bases fit TRBD1. The germline V gene has CDR1 LGHNA and CDR2 YSLEER. J gave up 3 bases and V 1 base, and 6 bases lay outside the gene matches. This CDR3 has 15 amino acids. As DNA, the CDR3 is TGCGCCAGCAGCCAAGGGATGACAGGGAACTACGAGCAGTACTTC. Translating it yields CASSQGMTGNYEQYF.

This clonotype was counted at least ten times. CDR3 sequence reads: CASSSRPGGIETQYF. CDR3 DNA: TGCGCCAGCAGCTCAAGACCGGGCGGGATAGAGACCCAGTACTTC. This chain connects TRBV4-1 to TRBJ2-5; TRBD2 might be the D (6 bases). The germline CDR1 and CDR2 sequences are MGHRA and YSYEKL. The CDR3 loop spans 15 amino acids. V lost 5 bases and J 4 bases, leaving 17 bases between the germline ends.

This clonotype was seen ten or more times. The genes are TRBV30 and TRBJ2-3; 9 bases fit TRBD1. Trimming removed 5 bases from V and 0 bases from J; junction bases left unmatched: 0. CDR1 and CDR2 from the germline V gene are GTSNPN and SVGIG (reference sequence). The CDR3 is made up of 13 amino acids. CDR3 region: CAWGQGSTDTQYF. The CDR3 bases are TGTGCCTGGGGACAGGGGAGCACAGATACGCAGTATTTT. The full variable domain, in which reference TRBV30 and TRBJ2-3 provide the parts outside the CDR3, is SQTIHQWPATLVQPVGSPLSLECTVEGTSNPNLYWYRQAAGRGLQLLFYSVGIGQISSEVPQNLSASRPQDRQFILSSKKLLLSDSGFYLCAWGQGSTDTQYFGPGTRLTVL.

This clonotype has a count of ten or more. The chain carries TRBV7-2 and TRBJ2-3; D is possibly TRBD2 (6 bases). The CDR3 has 13 residues. Germline CDR1 is SGHTA and CDR2 is FQGNSA. Trimming cost V 10 bases and J 2 bases, with 13 bases left between them. For the CDR3, the DNA is TGTGCCATACGTAGCGGAAACACAGATACGCAGTATTTT. This sequence encodes CAIRSGNTDTQYF.

Comments on this clonotype: The junction does not match germline at one end; this may be a read error. The chain combines TRBV19 with TRBJ2-1; 8 bases map to TRBD2. Germline V CDR1 and CDR2: LNHDA, SQIVND (reference sequence). The CDR3 spans 14 residues. The CDR3 sequence: CASSKGLGYNEQSF. The DNA of the CDR3 is TGTGCCAGTAGTAAGGGACTAGGCTACAATGAGCAGTCCTTC.

In this sample, this clonotype turned up many times. This chain's CDR3 is CASSPPESTGELFF. In DNA form, the CDR3 reads TGCGCCAGTTCTCCCCCCGAGAGCACCGGGGAGCTGTTTTTT. V and J are TRBV10-2 and TRBJ2-2, with D hard to call. V was pared by 9 bases and J by 4 bases, with 15 bases between. Germline CDR1 and CDR2: WSHSY and SAAADI. The CDR3 has 14 amino acids.

This clonotype occurred many times. The chain couples TRBV7-2 to TRBJ2-2, with D tentatively TRBD2 (5 bases). V was pared by 5 bases and J by 1 base, with 11 bases between. The CDR3 spans 15 residues. CDR1 and CDR2 from the germline V gene are SGHTA and FQGNSA. CDR3 in amino acids: CASSDGLVNTGELFF. DNA of the CDR3: TGTGCCAGCAGCGACGGACTGGTGAACACCGGGGAGCTGTTTTTT.

This clonotype has a count of ten or more. V and J are TRBV20-1 and TRBJ2-1, with D tentatively TRBD2 (5 bases). CDR1 is DFQATT, CDR2 SNEGSKA, per germline (reference sequence). V dropped 3 bases and J dropped 6 bases, with 15 bases sitting between them. This CDR3 region has 14 residues. CDR3 loop: CSARGPGSGNEQFF. In DNA form, the CDR3 reads TGCAGTGCTAGGGGTCCGGGGAGCGGCAATGAGCAGTTCTTC.

This clonotype was seen repeatedly, ten times or more. The chain recombines TRBV5-6 with TRBJ2-3; 9 nucleotides match TRBD2. With 5 bases clipped from V and 7 bases from J, the junction kept 5 bases outside the gene matches. The CDR3 extends over 13 amino acids. The germline CDR1 and CDR2 sequences are SGHDT and YYEEEE. The CDR3 protein is CASSSGRKYTQYF. Written as DNA, the CDR3 is TGTGCCAGCAGTAGCGGGAGAAAGTATACGCAGTATTTT. The full variable domain, rest sourced from reference TRBV5-6 and TRBJ2-3, is DAGVTQSPTHLIKTRGQQVTLRCSPKSGHDTVSWYQQALGQGPQFIFQYYEEEERQRGNFPDRFSGHQFPNYSSELNVNALLLGDSALYLCASSSGRKYTQYFGPGTRLTVL.

This clonotype was counted only a few times. This may be a read error: a much more frequent sequence differs by one nucleotide. CDR3 residues: CASRPQGAVAYEQYF. CDR3 in DNA: TGCGCCAGCAGACCACAGGGGGCGGTGGCCTACGAGCAGTACTTC. This chain connects TRBV5-1 to TRBJ2-7, with 9 bases lining up with TRBD1. The CDR3 runs to 15 residues. V shed 5 bases and J 2 bases; nucleotides not matched to a gene: 8. The germline V gene encodes CDR1 SGHRS and CDR2 YFSETQ.

Ten or more counts support this clonotype. The chain recombines TRBV28 with TRBJ2-7; 8 bases agree with TRBD1. This CDR3 spans 14 amino acids. Trimming at V came to 8 bases and at J to 4 bases, leaving 10 bases not matched to a gene. CDR1 is MDHEN and CDR2 is SYDVKM in the germline V gene. The CDR3 sequence: CASRQTGTGYEQYF. The CDR3 coding sequence is TGTGCCAGCCGACAAACCGGGACAGGTTACGAGCAGTACTTC.

This clonotype was seen just once. This chain links TRBV9 with TRBJ1-4; TRBD1 matches 7 bases. The V segment lost 4 bases and the J segment 9 bases; nucleotides outside the gene matches: 12. Germline V gives CDR1 SGDLS, CDR2 YYNGEE. The CDR3 extends over 15 amino acids. CDR3 region: CASSHSGQSNKKLFF. The CDR3 nucleotides read TGTGCCAGCAGCCATTCGGGACAGAGCAATAAAAAACTGTTTTTT.

This clonotype was counted at least ten times. J is TRBJ2-1 and V is TRBV6-2 or TRBV6-3; TRBD2 agrees at 9 bases. The CDR3 spans 14 residues. V shed 7 bases, J shed 8 bases, and the junction held 9 bases outside the gene matches. CDR1 and CDR2 from the germline V gene are MNHEY and SVGEGT. The CDR3 nucleotides read TGTGCCAGCACCAAGGGGACTAGCTTCCATGAGCAGTTCTTC. Amino acids: CASTKGTSFHEQFF.

Comments on this clonotype: This sequence may be a read error, since a much larger clone differs from it by one base. In this CDR3 the conserved last residue, phenylalanine or tryptophan, is missing, so a read error is likely. V usage is TRBV20-1 and J usage is TRBJ2-3, with 10 bases aligning to TRBD2. This CDR3 has 16 residues. The J segment lost 2 bases and the V segment lost 4 bases, leaving 9 bases of the junction unmatched. CDR1 is DFQATT and CDR2 is SNEGSKA in the germline V gene (reference sequence). CDR3 nucleotides: TGCAGTGCTAACTCCGGGCTAGCGGGAGACACAGATACGCAGTATCTT. Its translation is CSANSGLAGDTDTQYL.

This clonotype was found many times. In DNA form, the CDR3 reads TGCGCCAGCAGCCAACCTCCTATCTACGAGCAGTACTTC. It specifies CASSQPPIYEQYF. The chain has TRBV4-1 and TRBJ2-7; D gene unclear. This CDR3 contains 13 residues. The ends were cut back, 2 bases at V and 3 bases at J, with 8 bases in the middle. Germline values: CDR1 MGHRA, CDR2 YSYEKL.